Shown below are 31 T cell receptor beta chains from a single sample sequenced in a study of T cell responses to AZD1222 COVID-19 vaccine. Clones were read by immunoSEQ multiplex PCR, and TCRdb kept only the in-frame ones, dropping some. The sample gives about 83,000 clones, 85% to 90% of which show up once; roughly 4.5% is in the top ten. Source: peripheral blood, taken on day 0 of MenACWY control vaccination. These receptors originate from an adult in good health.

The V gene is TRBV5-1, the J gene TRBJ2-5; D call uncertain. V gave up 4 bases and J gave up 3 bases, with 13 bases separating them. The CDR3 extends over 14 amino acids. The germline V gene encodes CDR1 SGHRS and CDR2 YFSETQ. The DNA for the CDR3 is TGCGCCAGCAGCATGGGTGCAAGTGAAGAGACCCAGTACTTC. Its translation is CASSMGASEETQYF.

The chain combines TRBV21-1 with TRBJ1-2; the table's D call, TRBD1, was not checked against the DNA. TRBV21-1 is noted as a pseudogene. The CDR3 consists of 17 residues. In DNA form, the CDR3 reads TGTGCCAGCAGCGGATGGTCCGGGACAAGGTCCTACTATGGCTACACCTTC. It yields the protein CASSGWSGTRSYYGYTF.

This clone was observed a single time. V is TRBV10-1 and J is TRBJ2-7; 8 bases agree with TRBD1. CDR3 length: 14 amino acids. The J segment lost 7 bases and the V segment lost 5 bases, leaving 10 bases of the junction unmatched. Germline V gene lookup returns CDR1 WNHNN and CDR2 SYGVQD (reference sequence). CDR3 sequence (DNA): TGCGCCAGCAGTAACAGGGGGTCCACCCGGGAGCAGTACTTC. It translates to CASSNRGSTREQYF.

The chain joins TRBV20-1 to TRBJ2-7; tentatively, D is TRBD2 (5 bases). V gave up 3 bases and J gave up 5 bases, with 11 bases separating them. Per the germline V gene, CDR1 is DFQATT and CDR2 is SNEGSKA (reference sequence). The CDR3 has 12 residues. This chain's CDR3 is CSASRLADEQYF. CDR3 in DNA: TGCAGTGCTAGTAGGCTAGCCGACGAGCAGTACTTC.

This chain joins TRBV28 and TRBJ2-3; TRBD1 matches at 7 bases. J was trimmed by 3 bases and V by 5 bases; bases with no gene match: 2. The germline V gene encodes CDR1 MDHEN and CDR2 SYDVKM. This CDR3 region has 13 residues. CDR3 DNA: TGTGCCAGCAGTCCACAGGGGACAGATACGCAGTATTTT. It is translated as CASSPQGTDTQYF.

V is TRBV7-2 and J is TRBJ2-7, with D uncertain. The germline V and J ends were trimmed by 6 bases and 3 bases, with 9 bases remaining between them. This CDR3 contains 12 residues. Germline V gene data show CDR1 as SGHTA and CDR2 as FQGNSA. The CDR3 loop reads CASSTLYYEQYF. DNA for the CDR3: TGTGCCAGCAGTACCCTTTACTACGAGCAGTACTTC.

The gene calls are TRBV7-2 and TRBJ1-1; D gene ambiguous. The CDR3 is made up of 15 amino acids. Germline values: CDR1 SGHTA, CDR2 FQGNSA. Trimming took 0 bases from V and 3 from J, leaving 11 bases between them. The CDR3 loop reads CASSLALGGHTEAFF. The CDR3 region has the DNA TGTGCCAGCAGCTTAGCGCTGGGCGGTCACACTGAAGCTTTCTTT.

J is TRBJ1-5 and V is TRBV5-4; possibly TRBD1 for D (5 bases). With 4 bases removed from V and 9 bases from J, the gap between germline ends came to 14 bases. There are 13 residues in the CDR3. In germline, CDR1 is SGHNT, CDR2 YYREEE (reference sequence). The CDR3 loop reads CASSPWGVTPQHF. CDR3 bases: TGTGCCAGCAGCCCCTGGGGGGTGACGCCCCAGCATTTT.

The DNA of the CDR3 is TGCGCCAGCAGCTTAGGGACAGGGACTTACGAGCAGTACTTC. Residues: CASSLGTGTYEQYF. The rearrangement joins TRBV5-1 to TRBJ2-7; 9 bases are a match to TRBD1. The CDR3 has 14 residues. Germline V gives CDR1 SGHRS, CDR2 YFSETQ. V was clipped by 2 bases and J by 4 bases; unmatched bases: 4.

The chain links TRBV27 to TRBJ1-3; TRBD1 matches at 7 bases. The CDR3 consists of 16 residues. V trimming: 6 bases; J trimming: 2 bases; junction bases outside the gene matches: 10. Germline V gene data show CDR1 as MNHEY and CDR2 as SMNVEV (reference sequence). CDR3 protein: CASRVSAGTAGNTIYF. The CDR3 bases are TGTGCCAGCAGGGTAAGTGCGGGGACAGCTGGAAACACCATATATTTT.

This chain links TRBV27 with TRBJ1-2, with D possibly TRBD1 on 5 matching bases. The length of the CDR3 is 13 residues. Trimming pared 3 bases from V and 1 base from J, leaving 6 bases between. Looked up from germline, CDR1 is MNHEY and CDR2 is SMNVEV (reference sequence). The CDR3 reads CASSFGHNYGYTF. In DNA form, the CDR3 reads TGTGCCAGCAGTTTCGGACATAACTATGGCTACACCTTC.

DNA for the CDR3: TGTGCCAGCAGCCACTCGGACAGGGGCCAGCCCCAGCATTTT. This sequence encodes CASSHSDRGQPQHF. This sequence joins TRBV4-2 and TRBJ1-5; 9 bases match TRBD1. J lost 7 bases, V lost 3 bases, and 4 bases had no gene match. Germline V gene data show CDR1 as LGHNA and CDR2 as YNFKEQ. This CDR3 is built from 14 residues.

CDR3 coding DNA: TGTGCCAGCAGGGTCGGGGGGTCCGGGGAGCTGTTTTTT. This encodes CASRVGGSGELFF. The rearrangement links TRBV7-9 to TRBJ2-2; TRBD2 matches at 7 bases. J was trimmed by 6 bases and V by 6 bases; bases with no gene match: 4. CDR3 length: 13 amino acids. Looked up from germline, CDR1 is SEHNR and CDR2 is FQNEAQ (reference sequence).

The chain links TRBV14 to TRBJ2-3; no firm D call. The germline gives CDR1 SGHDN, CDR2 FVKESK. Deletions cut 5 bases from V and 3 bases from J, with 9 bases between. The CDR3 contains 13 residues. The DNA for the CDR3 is TGTGCCAGCAGCTACACCCGGACAGATACGCAGTATTTT. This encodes CASSYTRTDTQYF.

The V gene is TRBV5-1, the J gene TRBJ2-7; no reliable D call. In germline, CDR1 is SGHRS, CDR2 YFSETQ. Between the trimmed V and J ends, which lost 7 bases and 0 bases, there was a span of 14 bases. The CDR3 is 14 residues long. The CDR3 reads CASSSFGTSYEQYF. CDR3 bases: TGCGCCAGCTCCTCTTTTGGTACCTCCTACGAGCAGTACTTC.

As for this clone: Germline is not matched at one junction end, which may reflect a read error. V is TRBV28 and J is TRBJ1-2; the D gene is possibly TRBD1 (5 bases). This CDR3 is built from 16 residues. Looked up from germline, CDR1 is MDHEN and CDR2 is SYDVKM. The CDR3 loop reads CASSIWGEGIVYGYTF. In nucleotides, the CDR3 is TGTGCCAGCAGTATATGGGGGGAGGGAATAGTGTATGGCTACACCTTC.

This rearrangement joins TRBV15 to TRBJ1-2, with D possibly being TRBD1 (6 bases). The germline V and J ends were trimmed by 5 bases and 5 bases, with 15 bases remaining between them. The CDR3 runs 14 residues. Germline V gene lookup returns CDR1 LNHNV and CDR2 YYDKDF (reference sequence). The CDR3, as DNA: TGTGCCACCAGCGGCACAGGGACGAAATATGGCTACACCTTC. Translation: CATSGTGTKYGYTF.

The chain's CDR3 is CSASPGLRQETQYF. In DNA, the CDR3 is TGCAGTGCGAGTCCGGGACTGCGCCAAGAGACCCAGTACTTC. The rearrangement uses TRBV20-1 and TRBJ2-5, with TRBD2 as a possible D gene (6 bases). Germline V lookup: CDR1 DFQATT, CDR2 SNEGSKA (reference sequence). The CDR3 runs 14 residues. V lost 6 bases, J lost 1 base, and 15 bases lay in between.

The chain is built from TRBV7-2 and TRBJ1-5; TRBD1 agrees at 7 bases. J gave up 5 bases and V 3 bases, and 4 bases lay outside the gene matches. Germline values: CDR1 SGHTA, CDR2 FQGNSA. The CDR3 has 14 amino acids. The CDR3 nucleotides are TGTGCCAGCAGCTTCGTCAGGGGGGATCAGCCCCAGCATTTT. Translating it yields CASSFVRGDQPQHF.

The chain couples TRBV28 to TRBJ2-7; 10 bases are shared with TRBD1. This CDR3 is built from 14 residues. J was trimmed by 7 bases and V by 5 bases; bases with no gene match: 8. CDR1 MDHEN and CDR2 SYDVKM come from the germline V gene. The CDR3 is CASSHSGQGIEQYF. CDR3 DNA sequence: TGTGCCAGCAGTCATTCGGGACAGGGGATTGAGCAGTACTTC. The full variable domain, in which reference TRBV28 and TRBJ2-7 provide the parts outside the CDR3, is DVKVTQSSRYLVKRTGEKVFLECVQDMDHENMFWYRQDPGLGLRLIYFSYDVKMKEKGDIPEGYSVSREKKERFSLILESASTNQTSMYLCASSHSGQGIEQYFGPGTRLTVT.

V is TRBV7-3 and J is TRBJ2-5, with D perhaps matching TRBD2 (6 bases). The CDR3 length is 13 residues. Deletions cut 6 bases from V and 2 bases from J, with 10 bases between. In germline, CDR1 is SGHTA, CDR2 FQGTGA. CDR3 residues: CASSRTIQETQYF. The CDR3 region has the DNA TGTGCCAGCAGTCGGACTATTCAAGAGACCCAGTACTTC.

Here the CDR3 reads CASSKPGQSATNEKLFF. The CDR3, as DNA: TGTGCCAGCAGCAAACCGGGACAGTCAGCAACTAATGAAAAACTGTTTTTT. The V gene is TRBV5-6, the J gene TRBJ1-4; 7 bases fit TRBD1. Germline V gene sequence: CDR1 SGHDT, CDR2 YYEEEE. The CDR3 consists of 17 residues. Losses at the gene ends were 4 bases for V and 0 bases for J; bases not matched to a gene: 9.

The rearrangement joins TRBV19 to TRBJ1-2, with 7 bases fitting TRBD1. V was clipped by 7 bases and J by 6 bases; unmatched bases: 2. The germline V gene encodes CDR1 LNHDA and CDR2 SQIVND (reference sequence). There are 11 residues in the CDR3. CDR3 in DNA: TGTGCCAGTATCGACAGGGATGGCTACACCTTC. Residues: CASIDRDGYTF.

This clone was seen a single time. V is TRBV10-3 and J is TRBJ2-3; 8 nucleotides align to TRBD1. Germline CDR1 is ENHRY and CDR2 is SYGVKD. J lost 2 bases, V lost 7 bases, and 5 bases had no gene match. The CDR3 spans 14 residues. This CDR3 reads CAIKPGQVTDTQYF. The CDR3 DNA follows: TGTGCCATCAAACCGGGACAGGTCACAGATACGCAGTATTTT.

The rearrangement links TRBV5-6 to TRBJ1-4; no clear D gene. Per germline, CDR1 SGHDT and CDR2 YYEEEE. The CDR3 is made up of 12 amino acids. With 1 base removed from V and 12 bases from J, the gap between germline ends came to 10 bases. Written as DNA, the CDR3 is TGTGCCAGCAGCTTGATCGAGCAAGAACTGTTTTTT. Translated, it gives CASSLIEQELFF.

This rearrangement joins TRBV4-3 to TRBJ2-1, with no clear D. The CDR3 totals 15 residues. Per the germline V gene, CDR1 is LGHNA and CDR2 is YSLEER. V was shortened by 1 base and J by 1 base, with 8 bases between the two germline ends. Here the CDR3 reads CASSQGYQSYNEQFF. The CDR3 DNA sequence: TGCGCCAGCAGCCAAGGGTACCAGTCCTACAATGAGCAGTTCTTC.

The CDR3 loop is CASSVAGTGGPYEQYF. In nucleotides, the CDR3 is TGTGCCAGCAGCGTAGCCGGGACAGGGGGCCCCTACGAGCAGTACTTC. The chain joins TRBV9 to TRBJ2-7, with TRBD1 identical over 12 bases. Trimming cost V 0 bases and J 2 bases; bases outside gene matches: 3. Germline CDR1 SGDLS, CDR2 YYNGEE. This CDR3 spans 16 amino acids.

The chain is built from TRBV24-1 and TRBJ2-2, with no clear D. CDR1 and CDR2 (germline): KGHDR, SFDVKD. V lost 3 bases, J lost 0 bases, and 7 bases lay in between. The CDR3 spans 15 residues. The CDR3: CATSDTRANTGELFF. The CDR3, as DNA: TGTGCCACCAGTGATACAAGGGCGAACACCGGGGAGCTGTTTTTT.

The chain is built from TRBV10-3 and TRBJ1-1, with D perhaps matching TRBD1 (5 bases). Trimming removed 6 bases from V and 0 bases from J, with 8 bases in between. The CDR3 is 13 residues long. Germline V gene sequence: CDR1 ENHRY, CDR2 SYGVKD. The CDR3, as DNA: TGTGCCATCAGCACAGGACTGAACACTGAAGCTTTCTTT. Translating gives CAISTGLNTEAFF.

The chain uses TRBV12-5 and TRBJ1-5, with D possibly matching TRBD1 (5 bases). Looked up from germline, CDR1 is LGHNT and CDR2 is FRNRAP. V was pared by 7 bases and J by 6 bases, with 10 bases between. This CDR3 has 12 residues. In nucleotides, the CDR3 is TGTGCTAGTGCCGCTGGGGGTCAGCCCCAGCATTTT. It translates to CASAAGGQPQHF.

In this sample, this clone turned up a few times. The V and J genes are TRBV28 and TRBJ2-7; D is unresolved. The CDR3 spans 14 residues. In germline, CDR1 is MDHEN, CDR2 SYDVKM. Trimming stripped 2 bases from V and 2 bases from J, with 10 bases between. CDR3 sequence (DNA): TGTGCCAGCAGTTTACCCCAGAGACCCTACGAGCAGTACTTC. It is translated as CASSLPQRPYEQYF.